This T cell receptor beta chain was identified in a study of cytomegalovirus exposure and HLA in healthy donors. On this clone: What it binds is unknown.

The primer mix had 60 Vbeta and 13 Jbeta primers. Sequenced by immunoSEQ multiplex PCR; TCRdb stores in-frame clones only, minus some. The sample comprises roughly 230,000 clones, more than 75% of which are singletons, and roughly 0.22% rests with the top ten. Germline V gene data show CDR1 as SNHLY and CDR2 as FYNNEI. This CDR3 is built from 13 residues. Whole-study findings and limits: It is likely that the observed cluster of highly shared sequence variants was a sequencing artifact. Specificity for CMV antigens was confirmed in vitro for a few of the CMV-associated chains.

The clonotype was recovered from a girl aged 2-9 years in good health and CMV-seronegative. The chain recombines TRBV2 with TRBJ2-5, with D maybe TRBD1 (7 bases). The better agreement between TRBJ2-7 and the DNA end casts doubt on the J call. The sample comprised PBMCs. CDR3 DNA: TGTGCCAGCAGCAGGGGGGAAGGCTACGAGCAGTACTTC. This translates into CASSRGEGYEQYF.